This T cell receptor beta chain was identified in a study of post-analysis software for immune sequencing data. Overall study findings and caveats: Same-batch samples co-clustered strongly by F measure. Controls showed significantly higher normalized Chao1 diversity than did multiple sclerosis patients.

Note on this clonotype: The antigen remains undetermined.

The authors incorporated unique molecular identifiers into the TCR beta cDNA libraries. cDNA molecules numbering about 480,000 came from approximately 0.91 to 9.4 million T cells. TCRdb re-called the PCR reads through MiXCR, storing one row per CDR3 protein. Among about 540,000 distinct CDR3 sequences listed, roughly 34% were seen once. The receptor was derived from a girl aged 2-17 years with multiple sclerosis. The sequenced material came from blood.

In nucleotides, the CDR3 is TGCAGTGCAAGGACAGTACCCTCCTACGAGCAGTACTTC. The encoded protein is CSARTVPSYEQYF. This sequence joins TRBV20-1 and TRBJ2-7; tentative D call: TRBD1 (6 bases). CDR1 and CDR2 from the germline V gene are DFQATT and SNEGSKA (reference sequence). This CDR3 is built from 13 residues. Between the trimmed V and J ends, which lost 6 bases and 0 bases, there was a span of 12 bases.